The clone carrying this T cell receptor beta chain has at least ten counts. What it recognizes is unknown. These data originate in a study of neurological immune-mediated disorders. Study-level points and caveats: The absence of shared CDR3 amino acid sequences among expanded clones across subjects suggests private repertoires in all groups. While HTLV-1-associated myelopathy showed the greatest TCR clonal expansion, multiple sclerosis showed the least, falling below healthy controls.

Template-switch 5'RACE cDNA synthesis added a 10-nucleotide unique molecular identifier. Via MiXCR, TCRdb re-called the 5' RACE reads, giving one row per CDR3 protein. The sample contains about 82,000 distinct CDR3 sequences, 2% to 3% of which appear only once. The CDR3 has 17 amino acids. V dropped 1 base and J dropped 1; count of bases not matched to a gene: 8. CDR1 and CDR2 from the germline V gene are LGHNA and YSLEER. The sample comprised PBMCs. The chain joins TRBV4-3 to TRBJ2-5; TRBD2 agrees at 8 bases. The clonotype comes from a woman in her thirties with multiple sclerosis. CDR3 protein: CASSQALSSGLQETQYF. CDR3 nucleotide sequence: TGCGCCAGCAGCCAAGCTTTATCTAGCGGGCTCCAAGAGACCCAGTACTTC.